This entry is about one TCR beta chain. What antigen it recognizes has not been identified. It has no much larger one-base neighbor in the sample; base qualities were not kept. The sample comes from a study of cytomegalovirus exposure and HLA in healthy donors (TCRdb year 2017). The study in broad terms: According to a later analysis, one platform produced both the roughly 130 validation repertoires and the 666 repertoires of the first cohort. The study aimed to test whether cataloging public T cell receptors could reveal signatures of past pathogen exposure. Along with the roughly 700-subject first cohort, a separate validation cohort of 120 different subjects was used. To predict cytomegalovirus infection status, the study combined high-throughput TCR immunosequencing, statistical association of individual TCRs with disease status, and machine learning. The paper as a whole reports these results and caveats: Most TCR sequences were observed very rarely across donors, whereas some public TCRs were present in many individuals. It was suggested by the authors that the approach could potentially be generalized to other disease states and immunological phenotypes. In vitro tests confirmed that a few of the cytomegalovirus-associated TCR beta chains recognize cytomegalovirus antigens. Subsequent analysis determined that TCRs grouped into clusters in the first cohort also showed a tendency toward co-occurrence across the approximately 120 validation repertoires, and approximately 94% of cluster scores exceeded 0. In the study, some 160 TCR beta chains were listed as associated with cytomegalovirus. A later analysis lacked HLA typing for the validation cohort, so it scored co-occurrence in that cohort across all 130 or so repertoires. In both the original and validation cohorts, the classifier was reported to diagnose cytomegalovirus status with high specificity and sensitivity.

Donors formed part of the validation cohort, which comprised 120 subjects and was distinct from the first cohort of several hundred subjects. V lost 0 bases and J lost 0 bases; the stretch between them is 14 bases long. The CDR3, from cysteine to phenylalanine, totals 18 residues. CDR3 DNA only is kept here, 54 bases in frame from base 1. The germline V gene encodes CDR1 MGHRA and CDR2 YSYEKL. Library preparation was by the immunoSEQ multiplex PCR assay. Under the source paper's analysis protocol: A statistical classification framework was developed to diagnose cytomegalovirus status using the catalog of TCR beta chain sequences. TCRdb mirrors the immuneACCESS table, restricted to in-frame sequences. Some clones are absent from its copies; in checked studies, under half trace to an unresolved V gene, and the reason for the others is unknown. V and J calls and clone size follow that table, whereas D and trimming were derived from the DNA. Across this sample there are some 140,000 clones, with around 84% seen only once. The top ten clonotypes cover about 2.2% of the sample.

The receptor's source is a human donor in good health. The rearranged segments are TRBV4-1 and TRBJ1-4; the D gene lacks a confident call. The sample taken for sequencing was PBMCs. Here is the DNA: TGCGCCAGCAGCCAAGATGCCAGGATAAGAGCAACTAATGAAAAACTGTTTTTT. Its amino acids are CASSQDARIRATNEKLFF.